This T cell receptor (beta chain) was retrieved from a study of chemoradiotherapy in HPV16-positive cancers. This table comes from immunoSEQ multiplex PCR, and its TCRdb copy is limited to in-frame clones, with some not included. In the table there are about 35,000 clones, 92% of which are singletons. Broader study findings: Candidate HPV-specific clones and E7-related TCR motifs grew in tumor during treatment.

V lost 0 bases to trimming and J lost 10 bases, with 10 bases between them. Germline CDR1 reads LNHNV; CDR2 reads YYDKDF (reference sequence). CDR3 length equals 13 residues. Of note for this clone: Its matching antigen is unknown.

The receptor was isolated from a human donor with HPV-associated anogenital cancer. J is TRBJ2-1 and V is TRBV15, with unresolved D. The sample here was blood, taken from a patient who underwent chemoradiotherapy. The CDR3 DNA follows: TGTGCCACCAGCAGAGACTATCCGCGGGAGCAGTTCTTC. Translation: CATSRDYPREQFF.